This T cell receptor beta chain was captured by sequencing in a study of cytomegalovirus exposure and HLA in healthy donors. Study in general: Most genotyped donors, 65% to 90% of some 400, had Caucasian-associated genetic ancestry.

Regarding the study as a whole: Most of the CMV-associated TCR beta chains (in a later analysis) appeared to be HLA-restricted. A prior analysis recorded that most TCR beta V segments were productive about 87% or about 30% of the time.

This clone showed up just a few times. The antigen is undetermined. In germline, CDR1 is LNHNV, CDR2 YYDKDF (reference sequence). The CDR3 is made up of 17 amino acids. The V gene lost 0 bases and the J gene lost 9 bases, with 18 bases spanning the gap. 60 Vbeta and 13 Jbeta primers were used in PCR. The table came from immunoSEQ multiplex PCR; TCRdb's copy has only in-frame clones and leaves some out. This table has 35,000 to 45,000 clones, roughly half appearing once. Sequencing input: PBMCs. The chain uses TRBV15 and TRBJ1-6; D is ambiguous. The receptor's source is a human donor in good health. In DNA, the CDR3 is TGTGCCACCAGCAGAGAGGGCGGAGGGTCCATAATTTCACCCCTCCACTTT. Its protein product is CATSREGGGSIISPLHF.